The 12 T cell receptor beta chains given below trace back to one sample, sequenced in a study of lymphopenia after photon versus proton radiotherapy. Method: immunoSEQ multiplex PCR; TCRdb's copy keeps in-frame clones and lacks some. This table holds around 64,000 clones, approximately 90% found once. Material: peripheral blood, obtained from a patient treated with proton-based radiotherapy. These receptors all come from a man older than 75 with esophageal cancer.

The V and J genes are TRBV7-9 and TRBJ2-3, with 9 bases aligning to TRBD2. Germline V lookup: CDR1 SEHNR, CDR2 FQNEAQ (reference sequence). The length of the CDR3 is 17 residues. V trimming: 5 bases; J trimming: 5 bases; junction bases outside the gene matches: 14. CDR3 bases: TGTGCCAGCAGCCCCGCTGGCGCGGGGGGGCCGCGAGATACGCAGTATTTT. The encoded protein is CASSPAGAGGPRDTQYF.

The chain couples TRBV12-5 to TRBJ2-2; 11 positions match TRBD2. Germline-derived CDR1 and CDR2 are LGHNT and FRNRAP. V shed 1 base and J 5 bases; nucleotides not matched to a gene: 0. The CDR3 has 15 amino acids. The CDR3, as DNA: TGTGCTAGTGGTTTGGGACTAGCGGGGACCGGGGAGCTGTTTTTT. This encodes CASGLGLAGTGELFF.

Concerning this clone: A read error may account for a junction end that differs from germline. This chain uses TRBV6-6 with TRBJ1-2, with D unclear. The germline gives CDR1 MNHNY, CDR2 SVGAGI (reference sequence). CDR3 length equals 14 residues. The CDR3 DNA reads TGTGCCAGCAGTCTCTTGACATGGACCGATGGGATCAACTTC. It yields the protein CASSLLTWTDGINF.

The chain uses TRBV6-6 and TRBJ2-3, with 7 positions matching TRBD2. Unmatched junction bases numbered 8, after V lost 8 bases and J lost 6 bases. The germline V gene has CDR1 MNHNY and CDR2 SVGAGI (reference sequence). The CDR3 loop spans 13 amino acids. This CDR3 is CASRDGGTDTQYF. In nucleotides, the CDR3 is TGTGCCAGCCGGGACGGGGGGACCGATACGCAGTATTTT.

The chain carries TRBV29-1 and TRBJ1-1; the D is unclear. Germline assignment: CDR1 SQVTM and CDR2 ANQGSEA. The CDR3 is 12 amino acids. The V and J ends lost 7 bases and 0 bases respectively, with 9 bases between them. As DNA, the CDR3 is TGCAGCGCCCAACCTATGAACACTGAAGCTTTCTTT. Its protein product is CSAQPMNTEAFF.

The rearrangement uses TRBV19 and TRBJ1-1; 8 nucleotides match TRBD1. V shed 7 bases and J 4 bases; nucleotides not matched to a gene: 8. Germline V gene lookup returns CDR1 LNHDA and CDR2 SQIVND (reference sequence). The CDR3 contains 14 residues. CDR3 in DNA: TGTGCCAGTACCACCGACAGGGGTTTCACTGAAGCTTTCTTT. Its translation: CASTTDRGFTEAFF.

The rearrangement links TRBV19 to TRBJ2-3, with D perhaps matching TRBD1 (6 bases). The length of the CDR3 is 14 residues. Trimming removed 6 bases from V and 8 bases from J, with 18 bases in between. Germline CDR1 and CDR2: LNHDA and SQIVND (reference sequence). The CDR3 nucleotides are TGTGCCAGTAGCCTGGGACACCCGAGGGGTACGCAGTATTTT. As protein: CASSLGHPRGTQYF.

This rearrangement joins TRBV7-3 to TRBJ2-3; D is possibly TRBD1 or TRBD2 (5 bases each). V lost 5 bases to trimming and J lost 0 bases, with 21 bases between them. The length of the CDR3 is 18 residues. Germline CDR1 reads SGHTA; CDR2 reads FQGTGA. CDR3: CASSPQASSDTSTDTQYF. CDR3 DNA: TGTGCCAGCAGCCCACAGGCTAGCTCCGACACTAGCACAGATACGCAGTATTTT. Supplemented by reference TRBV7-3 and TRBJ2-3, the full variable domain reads GAGVSQTPSNKVTEKGKYVELRCDPISGHTALYWYRQSLGQGPEFLIYFQGTGAADDSGLPNDRFFAVRPEGSVSTLKIQRTERGDSAVYLCASSPQASSDTSTDTQYFGPGTRLTVL.

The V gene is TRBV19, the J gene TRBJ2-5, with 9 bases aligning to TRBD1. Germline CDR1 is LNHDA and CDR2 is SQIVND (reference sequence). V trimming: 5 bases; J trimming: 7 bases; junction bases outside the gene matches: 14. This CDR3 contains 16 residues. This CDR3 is CASSGGQGTSVLTQYF. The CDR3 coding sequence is TGTGCCAGTAGTGGGGGACAGGGAACTAGCGTTTTGACCCAGTACTTC.

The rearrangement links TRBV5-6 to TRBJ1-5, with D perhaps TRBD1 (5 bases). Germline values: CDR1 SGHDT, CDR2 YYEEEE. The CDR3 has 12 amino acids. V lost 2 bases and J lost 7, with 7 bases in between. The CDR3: CASSFRQQPQHF. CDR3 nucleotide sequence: TGTGCCAGCAGCTTCCGACAGCAGCCCCAGCATTTT.

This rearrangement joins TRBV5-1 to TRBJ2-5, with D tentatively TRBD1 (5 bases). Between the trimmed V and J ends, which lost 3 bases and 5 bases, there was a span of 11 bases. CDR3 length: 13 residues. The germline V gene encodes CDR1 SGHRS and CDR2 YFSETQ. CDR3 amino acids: CASSSLSGETQYF. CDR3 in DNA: TGCGCCAGCAGCTCCCTGTCAGGGGAGACCCAGTACTTC.

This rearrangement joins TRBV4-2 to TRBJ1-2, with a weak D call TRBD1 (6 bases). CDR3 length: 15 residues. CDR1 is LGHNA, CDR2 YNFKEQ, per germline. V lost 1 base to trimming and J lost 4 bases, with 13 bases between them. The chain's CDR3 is CASSQGIGGPYGYTF. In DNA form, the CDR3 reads TGTGCCAGCAGCCAAGGGATCGGGGGGCCCTATGGCTACACCTTC.